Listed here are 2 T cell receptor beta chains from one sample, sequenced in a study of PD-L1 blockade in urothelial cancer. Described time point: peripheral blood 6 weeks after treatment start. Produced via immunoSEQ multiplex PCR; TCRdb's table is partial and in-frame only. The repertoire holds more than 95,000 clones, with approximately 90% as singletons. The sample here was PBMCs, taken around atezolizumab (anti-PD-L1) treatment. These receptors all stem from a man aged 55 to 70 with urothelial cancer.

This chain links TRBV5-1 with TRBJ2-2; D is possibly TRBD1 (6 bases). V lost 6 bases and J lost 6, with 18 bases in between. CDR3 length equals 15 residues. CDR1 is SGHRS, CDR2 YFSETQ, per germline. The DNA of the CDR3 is TGCGCCAGCACAGCGGAACAGGGATTGGCCGGGGAGCTGTTTTTT. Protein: CASTAEQGLAGELFF. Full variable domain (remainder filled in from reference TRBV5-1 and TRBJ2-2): KAGVTQTPRYLIKTRGQQVTLSCSPISGHRSVSWYQQTPGQGLQFLFEYFSETQRNKGNFPGRFSGRQFSNSRSEMNVSTLELGDSALYLCASTAEQGLAGELFFGEGSRLTVL.

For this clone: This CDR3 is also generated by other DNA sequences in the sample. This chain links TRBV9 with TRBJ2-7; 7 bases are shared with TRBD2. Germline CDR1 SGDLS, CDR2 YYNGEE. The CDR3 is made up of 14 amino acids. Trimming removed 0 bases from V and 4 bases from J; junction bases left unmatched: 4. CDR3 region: CASSVATGGYEQYF. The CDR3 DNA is TGTGCCAGCAGCGTAGCTACGGGAGGTTACGAGCAGTACTTC.